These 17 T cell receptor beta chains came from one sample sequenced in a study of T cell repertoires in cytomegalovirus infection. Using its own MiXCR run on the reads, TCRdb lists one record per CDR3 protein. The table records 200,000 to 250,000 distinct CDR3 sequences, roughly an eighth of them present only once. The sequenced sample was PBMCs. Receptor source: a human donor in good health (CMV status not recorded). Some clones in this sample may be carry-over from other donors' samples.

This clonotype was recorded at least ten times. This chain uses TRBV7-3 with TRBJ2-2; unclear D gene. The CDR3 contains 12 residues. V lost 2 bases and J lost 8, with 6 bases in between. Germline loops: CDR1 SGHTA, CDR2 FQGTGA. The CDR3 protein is CASSLGKGELFF. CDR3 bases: TGTGCCAGCAGCTTAGGAAAAGGGGAGCTGTTTTTT.

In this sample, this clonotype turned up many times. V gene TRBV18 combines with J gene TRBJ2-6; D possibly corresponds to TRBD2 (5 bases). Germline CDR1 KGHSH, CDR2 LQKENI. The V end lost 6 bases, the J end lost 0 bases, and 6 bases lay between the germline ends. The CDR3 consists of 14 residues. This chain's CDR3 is CASSGISGANVLTF. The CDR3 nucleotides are TGTGCCAGCTCCGGGATCTCTGGGGCCAACGTCCTGACTTTC.

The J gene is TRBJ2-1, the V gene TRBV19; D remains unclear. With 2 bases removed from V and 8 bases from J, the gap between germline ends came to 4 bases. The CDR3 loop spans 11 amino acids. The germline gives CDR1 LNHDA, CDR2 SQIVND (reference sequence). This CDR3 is CASSITHEQFF. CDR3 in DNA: TGTGCCAGTAGTATAACCCATGAGCAGTTCTTC.

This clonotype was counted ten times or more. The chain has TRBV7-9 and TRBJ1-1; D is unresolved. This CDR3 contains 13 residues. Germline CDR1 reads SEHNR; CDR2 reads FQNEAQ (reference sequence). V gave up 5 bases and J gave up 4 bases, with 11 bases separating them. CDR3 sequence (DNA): TGTGCCAGCAGCCCAAGGACGGGCACTGAAGCTTTCTTT. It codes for CASSPRTGTEAFF. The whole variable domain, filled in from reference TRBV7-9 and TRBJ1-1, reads DTGVSQNPRHKITKRGQNVTFRCDPISEHNRLYWYRQTLGQGPEFLTYFQNEAQLEKSRLLSDRFSAERPKGSFSTLEIQRTEQGDSAMYLCASSPRTGTEAFFGQGTRLTVV.

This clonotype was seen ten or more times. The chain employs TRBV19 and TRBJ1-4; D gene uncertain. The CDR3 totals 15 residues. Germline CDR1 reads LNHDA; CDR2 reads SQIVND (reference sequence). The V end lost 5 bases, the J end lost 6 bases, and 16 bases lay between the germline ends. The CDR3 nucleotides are TGTGCCAGTAGTGCCCCCGCAGCCCTTTATGAAAAACTGTTTTTT. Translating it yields CASSAPAALYEKLFF. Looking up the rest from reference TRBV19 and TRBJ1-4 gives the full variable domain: DGGITQSPKYLFRKEGQNVTLSCEQNLNHDAMYWYRQDPGQGLRLIYYSQIVNDFQKGDIAEGYSVSREKKESFPLTVTSAQKNPTAFYLCASSAPAALYEKLFFGSGTQLSVL.

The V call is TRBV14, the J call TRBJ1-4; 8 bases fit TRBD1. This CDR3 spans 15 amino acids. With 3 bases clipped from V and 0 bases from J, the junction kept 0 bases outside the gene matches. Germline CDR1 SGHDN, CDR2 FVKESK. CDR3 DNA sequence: TGTGCCAGCAGCCAGACAGGGGCAACTAATGAAAAACTGTTTTTT. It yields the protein CASSQTGATNEKLFF. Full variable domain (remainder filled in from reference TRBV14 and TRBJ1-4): EAGVTQFPSHSVIEKGQTVTLRCDPISGHDNLYWYRRVMGKEIKFLLHFVKESKQDESGMPNNRFLAERTGGTYSTLKVQPAELEDSGVYFCASSQTGATNEKLFFGSGTQLSVL.

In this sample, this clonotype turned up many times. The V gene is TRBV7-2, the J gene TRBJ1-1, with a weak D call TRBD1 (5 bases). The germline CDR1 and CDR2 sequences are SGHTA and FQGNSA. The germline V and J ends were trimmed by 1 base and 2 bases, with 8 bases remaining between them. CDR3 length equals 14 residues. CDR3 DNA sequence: TGTGCCAGCAGCTTAGGGGGGATCAACACTGAAGCTTTCTTT. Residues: CASSLGGINTEAFF.

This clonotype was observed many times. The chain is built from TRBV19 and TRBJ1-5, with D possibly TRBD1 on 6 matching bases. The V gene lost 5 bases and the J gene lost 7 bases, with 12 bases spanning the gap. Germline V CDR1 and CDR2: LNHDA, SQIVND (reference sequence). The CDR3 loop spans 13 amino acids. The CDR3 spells CASSSDRFQPQHF. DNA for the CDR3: TGTGCCAGTAGTTCGGACAGATTCCAGCCCCAGCATTTT.

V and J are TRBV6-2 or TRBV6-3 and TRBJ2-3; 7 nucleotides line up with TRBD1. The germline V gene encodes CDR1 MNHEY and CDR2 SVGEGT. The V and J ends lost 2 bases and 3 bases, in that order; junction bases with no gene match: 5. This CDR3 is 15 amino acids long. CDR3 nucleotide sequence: TGTGCCAGCAGTTACGGAAAGGGGGCAACAGATACGCAGTATTTT. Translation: CASSYGKGATDTQYF.

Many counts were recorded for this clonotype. The CDR3 region is CASSLKRVEAFF. CDR3 bases: TGTGCCAGCAGCTTGAAGAGGGTTGAAGCTTTCTTT. This chain links TRBV7-2 with TRBJ1-1; no clear D gene. The germline V and J ends were trimmed by 3 bases and 7 bases, with 9 bases remaining between them. CDR1 and CDR2 from the germline V gene are SGHTA and FQGNSA. This CDR3 contains 12 residues.

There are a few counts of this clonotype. CDR3 DNA sequence: TGCAGCGTTGGGACTAGGAGCACCGGGGAGCTGTTTTTT. Protein product: CSVGTRSTGELFF. The V and J genes are TRBV29-1 and TRBJ2-2, with 7 bases matching TRBD2. This CDR3 has 13 residues. V lost 4 bases, J lost 4 bases, and 3 bases stayed unmatched. CDR1 and CDR2 (germline): SQVTM, ANQGSEA.

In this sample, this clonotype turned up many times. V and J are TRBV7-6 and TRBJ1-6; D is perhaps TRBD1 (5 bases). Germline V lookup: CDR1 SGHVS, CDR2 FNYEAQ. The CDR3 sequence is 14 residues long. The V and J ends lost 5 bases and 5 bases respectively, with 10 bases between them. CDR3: CASSIGTDNSPLHF. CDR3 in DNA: TGTGCCAGCAGCATCGGGACTGATAATTCACCCCTCCACTTT.

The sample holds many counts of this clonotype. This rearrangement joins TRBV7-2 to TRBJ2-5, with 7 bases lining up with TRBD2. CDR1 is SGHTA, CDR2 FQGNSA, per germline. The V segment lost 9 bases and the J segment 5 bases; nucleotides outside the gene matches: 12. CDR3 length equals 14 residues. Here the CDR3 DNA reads TGTGCCAGTACCCAACCAAGGGGAGGGGAGACCCAGTACTTC. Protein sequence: CASTQPRGGETQYF.

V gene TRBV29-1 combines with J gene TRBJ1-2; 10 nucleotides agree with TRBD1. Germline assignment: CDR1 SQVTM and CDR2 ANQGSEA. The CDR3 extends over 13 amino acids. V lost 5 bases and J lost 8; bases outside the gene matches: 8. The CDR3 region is CSVIPGQGNGYTF. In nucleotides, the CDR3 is TGCAGCGTTATTCCGGGACAGGGGAACGGCTACACCTTC.

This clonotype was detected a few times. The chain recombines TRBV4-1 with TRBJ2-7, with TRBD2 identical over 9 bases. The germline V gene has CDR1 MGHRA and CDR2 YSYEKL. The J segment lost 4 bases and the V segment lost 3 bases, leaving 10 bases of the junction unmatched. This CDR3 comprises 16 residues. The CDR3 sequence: CASSQEPGTSLYEQYF. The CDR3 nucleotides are TGCGCCAGCAGCCAGGAACCGGGGACTAGCTTATACGAGCAGTACTTC.

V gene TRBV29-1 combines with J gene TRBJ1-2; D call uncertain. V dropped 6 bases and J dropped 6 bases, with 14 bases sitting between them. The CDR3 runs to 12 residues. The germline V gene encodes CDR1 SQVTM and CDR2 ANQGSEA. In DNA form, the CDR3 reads TGCAGCGTGCCCAGCGGAATGGATGGCTACACCTTC. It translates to CSVPSGMDGYTF.

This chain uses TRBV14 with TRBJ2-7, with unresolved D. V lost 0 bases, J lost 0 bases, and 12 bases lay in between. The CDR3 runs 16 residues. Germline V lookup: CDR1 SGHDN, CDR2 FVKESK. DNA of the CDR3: TGTGCCAGCAGCCAAGATAGGGCCAGAAGCTCCTACGAGCAGTACTTC. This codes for CASSQDRARSSYEQYF.